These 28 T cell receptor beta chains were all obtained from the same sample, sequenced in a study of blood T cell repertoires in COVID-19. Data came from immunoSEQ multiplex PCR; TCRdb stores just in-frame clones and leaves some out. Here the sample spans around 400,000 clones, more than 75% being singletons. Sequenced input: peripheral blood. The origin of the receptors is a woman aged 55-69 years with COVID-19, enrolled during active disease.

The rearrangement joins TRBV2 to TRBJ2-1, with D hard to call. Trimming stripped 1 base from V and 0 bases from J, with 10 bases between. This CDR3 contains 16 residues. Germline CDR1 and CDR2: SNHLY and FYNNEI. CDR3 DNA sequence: TGTGCCAGCAGTGAAGGGGTATGGAGCTCCTACAATGAGCAGTTCTTC. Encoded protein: CASSEGVWSSYNEQFF.

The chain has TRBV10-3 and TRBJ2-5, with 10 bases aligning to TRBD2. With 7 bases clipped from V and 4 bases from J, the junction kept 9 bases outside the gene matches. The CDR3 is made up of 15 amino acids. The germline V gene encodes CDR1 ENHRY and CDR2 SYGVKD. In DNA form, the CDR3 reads TGTGCCATCACTAGCGGGGGAGGGCGGGGAGAGACCCAGTACTTC. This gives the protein CAITSGGGRGETQYF.

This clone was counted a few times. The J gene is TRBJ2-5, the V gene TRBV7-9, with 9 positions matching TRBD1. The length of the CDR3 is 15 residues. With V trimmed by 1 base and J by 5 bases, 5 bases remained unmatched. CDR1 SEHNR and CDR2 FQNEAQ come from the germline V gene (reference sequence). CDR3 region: CASSLVQGAEETQYF. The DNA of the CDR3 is TGTGCCAGCAGCTTAGTACAGGGGGCGGAGGAGACCCAGTACTTC.

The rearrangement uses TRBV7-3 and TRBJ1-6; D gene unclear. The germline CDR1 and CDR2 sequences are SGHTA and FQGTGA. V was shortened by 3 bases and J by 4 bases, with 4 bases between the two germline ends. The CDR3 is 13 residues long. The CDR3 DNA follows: TGTGCCAGCAGCTTTCGGTATAATTCACCCCTCCACTTT. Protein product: CASSFRYNSPLHF.

The CDR3 DNA sequence: TGTGCCAGCAGTTACGACAGGGTGAAAAATAATTCACCCCTCCACTTT. Its protein is CASSYDRVKNNSPLHF. The rearrangement joins TRBV6-6 to TRBJ1-6; 7 bases match TRBD1. This CDR3 contains 16 residues. Trimming removed 2 bases from V and 5 bases from J; junction bases left unmatched: 6. Germline V gene data show CDR1 as MNHNY and CDR2 as SVGAGI (reference sequence).

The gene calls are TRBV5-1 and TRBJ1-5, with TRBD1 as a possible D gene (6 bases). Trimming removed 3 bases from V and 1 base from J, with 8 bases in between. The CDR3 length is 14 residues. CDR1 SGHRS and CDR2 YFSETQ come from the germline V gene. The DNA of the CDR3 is TGCGCCAGCAGCTCCGGACAGAGCAATCAGCCCCAGCATTTT. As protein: CASSSGQSNQPQHF.

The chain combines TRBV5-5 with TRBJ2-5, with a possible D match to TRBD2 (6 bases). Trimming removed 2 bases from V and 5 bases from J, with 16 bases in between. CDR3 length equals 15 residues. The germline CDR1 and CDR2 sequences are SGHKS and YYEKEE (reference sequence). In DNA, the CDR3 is TGTGCCAGCAGCTTTTATCCAGGAGGGGTGGAGACCCAGTACTTC. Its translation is CASSFYPGGVETQYF. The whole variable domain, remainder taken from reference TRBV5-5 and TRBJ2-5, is DAGVTQSPTHLIKTRGQQVTLRCSPISGHKSVSWYQQVLGQGPQFIFQYYEKEERGRGNFPDRFSARQFPNYSSELNVNALLLGDSALYLCASSFYPGGVETQYFGPGTRLLVL.

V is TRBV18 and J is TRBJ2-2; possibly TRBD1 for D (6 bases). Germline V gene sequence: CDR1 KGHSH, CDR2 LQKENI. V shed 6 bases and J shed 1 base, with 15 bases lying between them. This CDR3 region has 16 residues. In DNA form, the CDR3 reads TGTGCCAGCTCCCAAACGGGACACAGGAACACCGGGGAGCTGTTTTTT. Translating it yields CASSQTGHRNTGELFF.

In DNA form, the CDR3 reads TGTGCCAGCAGCCAAGTGGGGAGCACTGAAGCTTTCTTT. Translating it yields CASSQVGSTEAFF. This sequence joins TRBV3-1 (or the pseudogene TRBV3-2) and TRBJ1-1, with D unresolved. This CDR3 region has 13 residues. Germline CDR1 reads LGHDT; CDR2 reads YNNKEL (reference sequence). The V gene lost 1 base and the J gene lost 4 bases, with 7 bases spanning the gap.

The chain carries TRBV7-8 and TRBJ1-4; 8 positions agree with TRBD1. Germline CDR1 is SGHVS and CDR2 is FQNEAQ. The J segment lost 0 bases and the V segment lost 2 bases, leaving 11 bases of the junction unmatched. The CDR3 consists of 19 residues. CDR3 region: CASSLFVRGQSATNEKLFF. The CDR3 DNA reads TGTGCCAGCAGCTTATTCGTCAGGGGGCAGTCTGCAACTAATGAAAAACTGTTTTTT.

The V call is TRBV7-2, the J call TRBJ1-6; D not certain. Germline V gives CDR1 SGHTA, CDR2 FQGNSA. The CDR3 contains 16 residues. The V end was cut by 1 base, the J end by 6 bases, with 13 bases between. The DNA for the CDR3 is TGTGCCAGCAGCTTAGGTGCAGCTACTACTAATTCACCCCTCCACTTT. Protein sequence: CASSLGAATTNSPLHF. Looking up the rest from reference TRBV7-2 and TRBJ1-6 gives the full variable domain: GAGVSQSPSNKVTEKGKDVELRCDPISGHTALYWYRQSLGQGLEFLIYFQGNSAPDKSGLPSDRFSAERTGGSVSTLTIQRTQQEDSAVYLCASSLGAATTNSPLHFGNGTRLTVT.

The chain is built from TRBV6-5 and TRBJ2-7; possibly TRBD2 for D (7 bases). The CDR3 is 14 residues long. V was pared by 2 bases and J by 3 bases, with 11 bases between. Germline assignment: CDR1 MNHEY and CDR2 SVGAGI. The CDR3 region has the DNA TGTGCCAGCAGTTACGGGGGGGCTATCTACGAGCAGTACTTC. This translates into CASSYGGAIYEQYF.

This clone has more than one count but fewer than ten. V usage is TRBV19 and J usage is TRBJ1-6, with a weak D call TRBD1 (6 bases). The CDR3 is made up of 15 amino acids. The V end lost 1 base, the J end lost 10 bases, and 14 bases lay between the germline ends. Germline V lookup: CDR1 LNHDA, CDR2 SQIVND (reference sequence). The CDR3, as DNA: TGTGCCAGTAGTATAGCCCCAGGGGCCGGGTCACCCCTCCACTTT. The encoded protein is CASSIAPGAGSPLHF.

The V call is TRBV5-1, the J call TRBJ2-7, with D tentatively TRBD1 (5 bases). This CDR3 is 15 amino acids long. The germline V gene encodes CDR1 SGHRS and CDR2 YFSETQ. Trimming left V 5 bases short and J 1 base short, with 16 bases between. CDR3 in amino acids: CASRRLDSPSYEQYF. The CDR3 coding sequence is TGCGCCAGCAGGCGGCTCGACAGCCCTTCCTACGAGCAGTACTTC.

CDR3 nucleotide sequence: TGTGCCAGCAGACCTTATGGGGAACAGGGGGCGAATCAGCCCCAGCATTTT. This encodes CASRPYGEQGANQPQHF. The rearrangement uses TRBV28 and TRBJ1-5; 9 positions match TRBD1. Germline V gene data show CDR1 as MDHEN and CDR2 as SYDVKM. V gave up 6 bases and J gave up 4 bases; unmatched junction bases: 13. This CDR3 has 17 amino acids.

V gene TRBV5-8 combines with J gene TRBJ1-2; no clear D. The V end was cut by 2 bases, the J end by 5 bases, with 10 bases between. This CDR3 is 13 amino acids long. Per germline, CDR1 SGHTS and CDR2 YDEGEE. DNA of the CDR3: TGTGCCAGCAGCTTATCCCAGGCTTATGGCTACACCTTC. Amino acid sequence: CASSLSQAYGYTF.

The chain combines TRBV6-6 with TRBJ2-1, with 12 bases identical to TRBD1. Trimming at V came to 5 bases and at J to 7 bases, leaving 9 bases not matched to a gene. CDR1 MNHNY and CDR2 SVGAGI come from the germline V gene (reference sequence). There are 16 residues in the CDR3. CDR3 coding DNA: TGTGCCAGCAGTCCCCCGGGACAGGGGGCGTTGAATGAGCAGTTCTTC. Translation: CASSPPGQGALNEQFF.

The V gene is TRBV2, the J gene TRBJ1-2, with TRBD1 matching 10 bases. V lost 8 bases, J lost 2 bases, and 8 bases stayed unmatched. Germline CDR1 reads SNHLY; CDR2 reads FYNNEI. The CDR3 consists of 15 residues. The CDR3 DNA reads TGTGCCAGCTATACCGGGACAGGGGAAAACTATGGCTACACCTTC. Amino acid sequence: CASYTGTGENYGYTF.

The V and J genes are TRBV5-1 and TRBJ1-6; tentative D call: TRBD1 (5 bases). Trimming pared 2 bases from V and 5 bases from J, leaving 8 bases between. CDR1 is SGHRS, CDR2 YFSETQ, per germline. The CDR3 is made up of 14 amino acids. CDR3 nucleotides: TGCGCCAGCAGCTTCGGGGGAGATAATTCACCCCTCCACTTT. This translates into CASSFGGDNSPLHF.

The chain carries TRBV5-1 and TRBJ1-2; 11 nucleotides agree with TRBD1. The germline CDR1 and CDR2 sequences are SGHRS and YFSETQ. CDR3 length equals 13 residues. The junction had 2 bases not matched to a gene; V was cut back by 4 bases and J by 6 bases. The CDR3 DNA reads TGCGCCAGCAGCCTGGACAGGGGGCATGGCTACACCTTC. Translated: CASSLDRGHGYTF.

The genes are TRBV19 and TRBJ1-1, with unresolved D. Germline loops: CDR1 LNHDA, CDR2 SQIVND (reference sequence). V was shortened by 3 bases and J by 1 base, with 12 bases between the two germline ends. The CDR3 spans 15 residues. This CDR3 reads CASSILTLRNTEAFF. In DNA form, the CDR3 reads TGTGCCAGTAGTATCCTCACGCTGAGGAACACTGAAGCTTTCTTT.

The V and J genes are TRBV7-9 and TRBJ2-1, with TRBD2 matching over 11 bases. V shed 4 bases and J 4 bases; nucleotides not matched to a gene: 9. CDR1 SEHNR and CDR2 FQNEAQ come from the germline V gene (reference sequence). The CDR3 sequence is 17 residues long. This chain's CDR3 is CASSSTRLAGSYNEQFF. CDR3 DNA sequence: TGTGCCAGCAGCTCGACCAGACTAGCGGGGAGTTACAATGAGCAGTTCTTC.

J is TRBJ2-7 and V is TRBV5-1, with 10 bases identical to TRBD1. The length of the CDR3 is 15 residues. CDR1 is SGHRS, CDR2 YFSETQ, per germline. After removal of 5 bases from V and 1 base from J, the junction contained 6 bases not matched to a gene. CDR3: CASRFGTGVSYEQYF. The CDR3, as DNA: TGCGCCAGCAGGTTCGGGACAGGGGTTTCCTACGAGCAGTACTTC.

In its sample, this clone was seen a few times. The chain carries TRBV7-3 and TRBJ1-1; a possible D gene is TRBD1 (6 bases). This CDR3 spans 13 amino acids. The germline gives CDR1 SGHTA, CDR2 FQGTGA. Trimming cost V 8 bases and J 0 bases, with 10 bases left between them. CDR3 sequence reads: CASAQGLNTEAFF. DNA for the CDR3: TGTGCCAGCGCCCAGGGGCTGAACACTGAAGCTTTCTTT. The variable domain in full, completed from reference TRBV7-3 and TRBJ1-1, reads GAGVSQTPSNKVTEKGKYVELRCDPISGHTALYWYRQSLGQGPEFLIYFQGTGAADDSGLPNDRFFAVRPEGSVSTLKIQRTERGDSAVYLCASAQGLNTEAFFGQGTRLTVV.

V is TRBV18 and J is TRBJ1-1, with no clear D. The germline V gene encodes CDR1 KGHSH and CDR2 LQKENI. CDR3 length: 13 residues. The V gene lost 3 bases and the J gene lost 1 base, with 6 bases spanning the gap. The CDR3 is CASSPEENTEAFF. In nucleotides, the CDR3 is TGTGCCAGCTCACCGGAGGAGAACACTGAAGCTTTCTTT.

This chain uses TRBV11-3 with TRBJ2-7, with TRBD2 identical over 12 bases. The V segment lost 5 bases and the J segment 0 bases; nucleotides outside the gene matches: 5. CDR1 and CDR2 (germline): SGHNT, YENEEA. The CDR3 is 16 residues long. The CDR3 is CASSRGLAGNSYEQYF. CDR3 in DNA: TGTGCCAGCAGCCGAGGACTAGCGGGGAACTCCTACGAGCAGTACTTC.

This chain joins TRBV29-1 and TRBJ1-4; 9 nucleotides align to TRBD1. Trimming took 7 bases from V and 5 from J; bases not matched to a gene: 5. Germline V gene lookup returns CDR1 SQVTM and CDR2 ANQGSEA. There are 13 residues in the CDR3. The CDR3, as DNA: TGCAGCGCGGCCGGGACAGGGAATGAAAAACTGTTTTTT. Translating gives CSAAGTGNEKLFF.

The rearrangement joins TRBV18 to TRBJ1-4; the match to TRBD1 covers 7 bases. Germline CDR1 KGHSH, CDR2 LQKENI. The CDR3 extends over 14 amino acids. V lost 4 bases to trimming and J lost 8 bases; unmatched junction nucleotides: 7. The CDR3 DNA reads TGTGCCAGCTCACAAGGGGGCTCGGGAGAAAAACTGTTTTTT. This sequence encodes CASSQGGSGEKLFF.